Sequencing of this T cell receptor beta chain was carried out in a study of CD8 T cells in Susac syndrome. Study findings and constraints: In its TCR sequencing and HLA analysis, the study acknowledged that the number of individuals was relatively small.

The ends were cut back, 6 bases at V and 2 bases at J, with 17 bases in the middle. The CDR3 is 15 residues long. The V gene's germline CDR1 is DFQATT and CDR2 SNEGSKA (reference sequence). RNA totalling about 0.5 to 1 ug underwent reverse transcription with random hexamers. Across 54 Vbeta and 13 Jbeta, TCR beta CDR3 was amplified with immunoSEQ multiplex PCR. TCRdb reanalysed the immunoSEQ multiplex PCR reads using MiXCR and keeps one entry per CDR3 protein. The sample has approximately 120,000 distinct CDR3 sequences, about 96% seen once. As to this clonotype: Its cognate antigen is unknown.

Sequencing targeted TCR beta in blood CD8+ and CD4+ T cells. The authors negatively isolated CD8+ and CD4+ T cells and FACS-enriched TEMRA cells. Material: CD4+ T cells from PBMCs. This sequence joins TRBV20-1 and TRBJ1-5, with D possibly matching TRBD1 (5 bases). This receptor was identified in a human donor in good health. In nucleotides, the CDR3 is TGCAGTGCCTTAACACAGGTTTCGGGCAATCAGCCCCAGCATTTT. This gives the protein CSALTQVSGNQPQHF.